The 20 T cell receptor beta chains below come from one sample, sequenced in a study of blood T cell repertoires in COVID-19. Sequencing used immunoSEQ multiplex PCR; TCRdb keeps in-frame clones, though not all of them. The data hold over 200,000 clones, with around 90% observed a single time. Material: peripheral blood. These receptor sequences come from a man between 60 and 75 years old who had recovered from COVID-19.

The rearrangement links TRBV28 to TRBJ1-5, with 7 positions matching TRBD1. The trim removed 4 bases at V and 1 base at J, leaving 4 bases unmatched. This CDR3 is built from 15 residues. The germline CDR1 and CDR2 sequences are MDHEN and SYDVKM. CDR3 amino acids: CASSSRDRSNQPQHF. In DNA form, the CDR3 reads TGTGCCAGCAGTTCCCGGGACAGAAGCAATCAGCCCCAGCATTTT.

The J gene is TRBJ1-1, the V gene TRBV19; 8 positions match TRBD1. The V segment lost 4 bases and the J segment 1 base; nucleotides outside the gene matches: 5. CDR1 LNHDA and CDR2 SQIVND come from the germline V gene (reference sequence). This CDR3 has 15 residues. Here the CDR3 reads CASSTGGVGNTEAFF. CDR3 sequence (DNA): TGTGCCAGTAGTACAGGGGGCGTGGGGAACACTGAAGCTTTCTTT. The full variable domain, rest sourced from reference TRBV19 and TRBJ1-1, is DGGITQSPKYLFRKEGQNVTLSCEQNLNHDAMYWYRQDPGQGLRLIYYSQIVNDFQKGDIAEGYSVSREKKESFPLTVTSAQKNPTAFYLCASSTGGVGNTEAFFGQGTRLTVV.

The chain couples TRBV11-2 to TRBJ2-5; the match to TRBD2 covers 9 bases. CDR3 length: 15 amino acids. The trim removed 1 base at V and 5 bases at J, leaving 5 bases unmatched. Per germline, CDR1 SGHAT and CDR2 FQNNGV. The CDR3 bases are TGTGCCAGCAGCTTAGGCGGGGGGGCGTTGGAGACCCAGTACTTC. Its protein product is CASSLGGGALETQYF.

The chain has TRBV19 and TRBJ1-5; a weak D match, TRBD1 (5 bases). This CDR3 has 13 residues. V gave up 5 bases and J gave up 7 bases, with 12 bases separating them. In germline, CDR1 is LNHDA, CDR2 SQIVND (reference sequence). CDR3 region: CASSSRVWQPQHF. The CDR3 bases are TGTGCCAGTAGTTCCAGGGTATGGCAGCCCCAGCATTTT.

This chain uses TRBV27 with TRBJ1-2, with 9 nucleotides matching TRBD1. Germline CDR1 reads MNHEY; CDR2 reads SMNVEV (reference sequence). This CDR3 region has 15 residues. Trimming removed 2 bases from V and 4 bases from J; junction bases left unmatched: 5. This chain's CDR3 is CASSLRGQGLYGYTF. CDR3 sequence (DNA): TGTGCCAGCAGTTTAAGGGGACAGGGCCTCTATGGCTACACCTTC.

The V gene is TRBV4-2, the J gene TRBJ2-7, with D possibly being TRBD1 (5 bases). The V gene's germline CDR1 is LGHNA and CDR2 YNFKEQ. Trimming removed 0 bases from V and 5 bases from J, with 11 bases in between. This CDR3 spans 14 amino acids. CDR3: CASSQDVVGDEQYF. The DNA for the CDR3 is TGTGCCAGCAGCCAAGATGTAGTAGGGGACGAGCAGTACTTC.

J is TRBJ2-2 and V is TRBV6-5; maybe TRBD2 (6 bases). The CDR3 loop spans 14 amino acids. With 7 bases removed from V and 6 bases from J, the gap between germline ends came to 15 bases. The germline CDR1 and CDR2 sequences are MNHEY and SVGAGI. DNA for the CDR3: TGTGCCAGCACATCTCCCTCGGGGGCCGGGGAGCTGTTTTTT. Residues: CASTSPSGAGELFF.

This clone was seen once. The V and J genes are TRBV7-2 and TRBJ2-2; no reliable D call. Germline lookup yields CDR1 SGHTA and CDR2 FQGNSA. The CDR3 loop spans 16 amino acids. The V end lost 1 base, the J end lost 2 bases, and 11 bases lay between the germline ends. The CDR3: CASSLVGLPNTGELFF. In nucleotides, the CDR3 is TGTGCCAGCAGCTTAGTCGGTCTACCAAACACCGGGGAGCTGTTTTTT.

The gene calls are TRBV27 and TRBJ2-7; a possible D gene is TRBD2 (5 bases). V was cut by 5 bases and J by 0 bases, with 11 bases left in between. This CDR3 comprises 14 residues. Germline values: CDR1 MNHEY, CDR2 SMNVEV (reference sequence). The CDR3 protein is CASSTPGFSYEQYF. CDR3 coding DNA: TGTGCCAGCAGTACCCCGGGATTCTCCTACGAGCAGTACTTC.

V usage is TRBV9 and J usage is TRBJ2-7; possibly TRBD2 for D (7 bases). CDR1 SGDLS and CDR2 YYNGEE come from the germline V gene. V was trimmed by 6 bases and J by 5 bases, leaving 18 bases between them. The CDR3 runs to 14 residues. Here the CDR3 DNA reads TGTGCCAGCAACCGAAGGGGGGGGCCCAACGAGCAGTACTTC. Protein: CASNRRGGPNEQYF.

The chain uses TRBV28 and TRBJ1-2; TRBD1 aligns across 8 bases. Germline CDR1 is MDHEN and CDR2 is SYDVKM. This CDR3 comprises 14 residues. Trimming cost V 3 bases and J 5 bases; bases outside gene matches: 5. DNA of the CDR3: TGTGCCAGCAGTTTTCCCAGGGGGCCATATGGCTACACCTTC. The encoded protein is CASSFPRGPYGYTF.

For the CDR3, the DNA is TGTGCCAGCAGCGGGCCGGGACTAGCGGGGGGGAACCCTTACCAAGAGACCCAGTACTTC. Protein sequence: CASSGPGLAGGNPYQETQYF. The chain employs TRBV5-4 and TRBJ2-5; 16 bases line up with TRBD2. The trim removed 4 bases at V and 0 bases at J, leaving 12 bases unmatched. This CDR3 has 20 amino acids. Germline V gene sequence: CDR1 SGHNT, CDR2 YYREEE (reference sequence).

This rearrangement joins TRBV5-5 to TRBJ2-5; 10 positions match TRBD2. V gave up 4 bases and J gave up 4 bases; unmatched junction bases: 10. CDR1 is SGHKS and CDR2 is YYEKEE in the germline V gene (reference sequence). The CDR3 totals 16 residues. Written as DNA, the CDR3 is TGTGCCAGCAGCAGAGTAGCGGGGGGTGGAGGAGAGACCCAGTACTTC. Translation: CASSRVAGGGGETQYF.

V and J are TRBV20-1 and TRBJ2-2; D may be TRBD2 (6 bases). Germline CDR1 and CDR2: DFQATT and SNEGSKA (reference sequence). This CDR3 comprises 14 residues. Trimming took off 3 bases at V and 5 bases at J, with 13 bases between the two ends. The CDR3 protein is CSASSSGRTGELFF. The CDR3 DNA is TGCAGTGCTAGTTCGTCAGGGAGGACCGGGGAGCTGTTTTTT.

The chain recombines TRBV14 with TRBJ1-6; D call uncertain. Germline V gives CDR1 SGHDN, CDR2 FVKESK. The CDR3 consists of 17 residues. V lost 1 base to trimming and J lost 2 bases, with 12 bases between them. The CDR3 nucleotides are TGTGCCAGCAGCCAAGTATCAGCGGGAGCCTATAATTCACCCCTCCACTTT. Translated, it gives CASSQVSAGAYNSPLHF.

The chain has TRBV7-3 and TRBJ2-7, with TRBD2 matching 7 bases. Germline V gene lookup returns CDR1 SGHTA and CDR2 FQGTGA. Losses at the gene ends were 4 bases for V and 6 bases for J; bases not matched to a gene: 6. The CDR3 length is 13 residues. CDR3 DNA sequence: TGTGCCAGCAGCTCCTTATCGGGGGGCGAGCAGTACTTC. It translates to CASSSLSGGEQYF.

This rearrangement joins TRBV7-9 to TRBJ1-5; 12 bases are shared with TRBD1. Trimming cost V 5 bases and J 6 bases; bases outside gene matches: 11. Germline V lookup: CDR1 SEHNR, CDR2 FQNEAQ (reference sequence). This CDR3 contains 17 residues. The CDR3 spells CASSGSWDRGLGQPQHF. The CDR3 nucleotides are TGTGCCAGCAGCGGCTCCTGGGACAGGGGGCTGGGTCAGCCCCAGCATTTT.

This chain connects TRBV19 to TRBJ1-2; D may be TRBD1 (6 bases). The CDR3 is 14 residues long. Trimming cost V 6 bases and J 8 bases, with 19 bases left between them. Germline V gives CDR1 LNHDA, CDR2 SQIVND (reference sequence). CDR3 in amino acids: CASSRWVEGDGYTF. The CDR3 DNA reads TGTGCCAGTAGCCGGTGGGTAGAGGGGGACGGCTACACCTTC.

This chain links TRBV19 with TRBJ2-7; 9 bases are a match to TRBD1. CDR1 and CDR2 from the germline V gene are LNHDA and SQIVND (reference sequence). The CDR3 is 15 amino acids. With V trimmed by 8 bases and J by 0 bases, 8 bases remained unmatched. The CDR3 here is CASGSGTGLSYEQYF. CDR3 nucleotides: TGTGCCAGTGGGTCCGGGACAGGGCTCTCCTACGAGCAGTACTTC.

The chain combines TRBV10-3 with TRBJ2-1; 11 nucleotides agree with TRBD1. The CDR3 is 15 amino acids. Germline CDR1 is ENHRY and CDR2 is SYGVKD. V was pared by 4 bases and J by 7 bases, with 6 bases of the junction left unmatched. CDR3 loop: CAISARDRGSNEQFF. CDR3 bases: TGTGCCATCAGTGCAAGGGACAGGGGGTCGAATGAGCAGTTCTTC.